The clone carrying this TCR beta chain was observed a single time. TCRdb's table, derived via immunoSEQ multiplex PCR, lists solely in-frame clones and lacks some. Among under 200,000 clones listed, about 80% were seen once. The sample is drawn from a study of blood T cell repertoires in COVID-19. V dropped 5 bases and J dropped 8 bases, with 15 bases sitting between them. The CDR3 is made up of 14 amino acids. The germline V gene encodes CDR1 LNHDA and CDR2 SQIVND (reference sequence). The chain employs TRBV19 and TRBJ1-4, with D unclear. The TCR comes from a human donor in a cohort sampled during active COVID-19. Sequences were obtained from peripheral blood. The CDR3 nucleotides read TGTGCCAGTAGTTGGGGTGGAGCGGGCGAAAAACTGTTTTTT. This encodes CASSWGGAGEKLFF.